Each of the 14 T cell receptor beta chains below was sequenced from the same sample in a study of T-cell reconstitution after alpha-beta-depleted transplantation in children. A library of TCRbeta sequences, prepared with unique molecular identifiers, was generated. TCRdb re-analysed the PCR reads in MiXCR, keeping a single row per CDR3 protein. The sample has 300,000 to 400,000 distinct CDR3 sequences; 15% to 20% are singletons. The source material was PBMCs, mostly from graft donor cells, sampled 360 days after TCRalphabeta/CD19-depleted stem cell transplant. These receptors originate from a male patient between 2 and 10 years old who had a stem cell transplant for acute lymphoblastic leukemia, so the T cells may come from the graft donor.

This clonotype was seen only a few times. V gene TRBV10-3 combines with J gene TRBJ1-4; D might be TRBD1 (5 bases). The germline V gene encodes CDR1 ENHRY and CDR2 SYGVKD. The CDR3 length is 13 residues. Trimming pared 10 bases from V and 8 bases from J, leaving 17 bases between. The CDR3 DNA sequence: TGTGCCACCCGGGACCGGGGTGGGGAAAAACTGTTTTTT. The encoded protein is CATRDRGGEKLFF.

This clonotype was seen a few times. V gene TRBV7-9 combines with J gene TRBJ2-1; either TRBD1 or TRBD2 may fit D (5 bases each). The CDR3 covers 12 residues. CDR1 SEHNR and CDR2 FQNEAQ come from the germline V gene (reference sequence). V lost 7 bases to trimming and J lost 4 bases, with 8 bases between them. The CDR3 protein is CASNWGYNEQFF. CDR3 DNA sequence: TGTGCCAGCAACTGGGGGTACAATGAGCAGTTCTTC.

This clonotype was found a few times. The chain uses TRBV2 and TRBJ2-1, with 10 bases matching TRBD2. V was pared by 6 bases and J by 3 bases, with 5 bases of the junction left unmatched. The CDR3 contains 15 residues. From germline, CDR1 is SNHLY and CDR2 FYNNEI. The CDR3 is CASRPTSGIYNEQFF. As DNA, the CDR3 is TGTGCCAGCAGACCCACTAGCGGGATCTACAATGAGCAGTTCTTC.

This clonotype was counted only a few times. The chain employs TRBV12-3 or TRBV12-4 and TRBJ1-1, with TRBD1 identical over 7 bases. With V trimmed by 4 bases and J by 4 bases, 9 bases remained unmatched. The CDR3 spans 15 residues. The chain's CDR3 is CASSSVTGVSTEAFF. The CDR3 DNA is TGTGCCAGCAGTTCGGTAACAGGGGTGAGCACTGAAGCTTTCTTT.

This clonotype appeared a few times. V is TRBV12-3 or TRBV12-4 and J is TRBJ1-1; TRBD1 matches at 7 bases. Losses at the gene ends were 7 bases for V and 12 bases for J; bases not matched to a gene: 8. The CDR3 consists of 11 residues. In DNA, the CDR3 is TGTGCCAGCATTCTTGACAGGGCTACTTTCTTT. It translates to CASILDRATFF.

The chain employs TRBV5-6 and TRBJ1-1, with no clear D. V shed 7 bases and J shed 1 base, with 14 bases lying between them. The germline CDR1 and CDR2 sequences are SGHDT and YYEEEE. The CDR3 runs 14 residues. The CDR3 spells CASSRGRANTEAFF. Written as DNA, the CDR3 is TGTGCCAGCTCTCGAGGGCGAGCGAACACTGAAGCTTTCTTT.

This clonotype came up a few times. The chain is built from TRBV11-3 and TRBJ2-1, with 9 bases fitting TRBD2. V shed 5 bases, J shed 7 bases, and the junction held 12 bases outside the gene matches. Germline V gives CDR1 SGHNT, CDR2 YENEEA. The CDR3 is 16 residues long. CDR3 residues: CASSPGGGRANNEQFF. In DNA, the CDR3 is TGTGCCAGCAGCCCTGGAGGCGGGAGGGCAAATAATGAGCAGTTCTTC. Full variable domain (remainder filled in from reference TRBV11-3 and TRBJ2-1): EAGVVQSPRYKIIEKKQPVAFWCNPISGHNTLYWYLQNLGQGPELLIRYENEEAVDDSQLPKDRFSAERLKGVDSTLKIQPAELGDSAVYLCASSPGGGRANNEQFFGPGTRLTVL.

As for this clonotype: Here the CDR3 omits its conserved ending phenylalanine or tryptophan, so a read error is the likely source. The chain links TRBV9 to TRBJ2-1; D is perhaps TRBD2 (6 bases). The CDR3 totals 15 residues. With 0 bases removed from V and 4 bases from J, the gap between germline ends came to 11 bases. Looked up from germline, CDR1 is SGDLS and CDR2 is YYNGEE. CDR3 sequence (DNA): TGTGCCAGCAGCGTAGCGGGAGAGGGTTACAATGAGCAGTTCTAC. This gives the protein CASSVAGEGYNEQFY.

The chain carries TRBV28 and TRBJ2-5; D tentatively reads TRBD1 or TRBD2 (5 bases each). Trimming cost V 2 bases and J 3 bases, with 16 bases left between them. The CDR3 consists of 16 residues. CDR1 is MDHEN, CDR2 SYDVKM, per germline. The CDR3 nucleotides read TGTGCCAGCAGTTTAAGGGGAGTAAGAGCGGAAGAGACCCAGTACTTC. It is translated as CASSLRGVRAEETQYF.

This clonotype was counted only a few times. This sequence joins TRBV10-3 and TRBJ1-6, with a tentative D call TRBD1 (5 bases). The CDR3 consists of 13 residues. Germline CDR1 is ENHRY and CDR2 is SYGVKD. Trimming took 2 bases from V and 9 from J, leaving 8 bases between them. CDR3 nucleotides: TGTGCCATCAGTGAGGGGGGGAGTTCACCCCTCCACTTT. Its translation: CAISEGGSSPLHF.

This clonotype was found many times. The chain joins TRBV5-1 to TRBJ1-5, with D tentatively TRBD1 (6 bases). Germline CDR1 SGHRS, CDR2 YFSETQ. The V gene lost 0 bases and the J gene lost 4 bases, with 11 bases spanning the gap. The CDR3 is made up of 15 amino acids. CDR3 sequence reads: CASSLEGTPNQPQHF. For the CDR3, the DNA is TGCGCCAGCAGCTTGGAGGGGACACCTAATCAGCCCCAGCATTTT.

The chain combines TRBV13 with TRBJ2-3; D possibly matches TRBD1 or TRBD2 (5 bases each). Germline-derived CDR1 and CDR2 are PRHDT and FYEKMQ (reference sequence). The ends were cut back, 7 bases at V and 5 bases at J, with 19 bases in the middle. The CDR3 covers 15 residues. CDR3 coding DNA: TGTGCCAGCAACCCGGGGCCCGGCCAACGAGATACGCAGTATTTT. This gives the protein CASNPGPGQRDTQYF.

The chain combines TRBV10-3 with TRBJ1-1; D gene ambiguous. V lost 0 bases to trimming and J lost 5 bases, with 16 bases between them. The CDR3 spans 16 residues. The germline V gene encodes CDR1 ENHRY and CDR2 SYGVKD. Here the CDR3 DNA reads TGTGCCATCAGTGAGTCTGAGTGGACGCGGGGAACTGAAGCTTTCTTT. Its protein is CAISESEWTRGTEAFF.

This clonotype was detected ten times or more. The CDR3 loop reads CASSVYRGLGSYEQYF. The CDR3 DNA sequence: TGTGCCAGCAGCGTGTACAGGGGGCTCGGATCCTACGAGCAGTACTTC. The rearrangement joins TRBV7-9 to TRBJ2-7, with 9 nucleotides matching TRBD1. The V gene end was trimmed by 5 bases and the J gene end by 1 base; junction bases not matched to a gene: 9. Looked up from germline, CDR1 is SEHNR and CDR2 is FQNEAQ (reference sequence). The length of the CDR3 is 16 residues.